The T cell receptor beta chain described here comes from a study of T cell changes during pregnancy in multiple sclerosis. CDR1 and CDR2 (germline): MGHRA, YSYEKL. The CDR3 contains 18 residues. Trimming stripped 0 bases from V and 0 bases from J, with 17 bases between. The table came from immunoSEQ multiplex PCR; TCRdb's copy has only in-frame clones and leaves some out. The data show more than 65,000 clones, with about 92% seen just once and around 0.21% held by the top ten. The sample consisted of CD4+ T cells from peripheral blood mononuclear cells, taken before pregnancy. This receptor was obtained from a female donor with multiple sclerosis, enrolled in a pregnancy study. V is TRBV4-1 and J is TRBJ1-2; D may be TRBD1 (6 bases). CDR3 in DNA: TGCGCCAGCAGCCAAGATAGTCCAGGGGTAAGGGCTAACTATGGCTACACCTTC. Protein product: CASSQDSPGVRANYGYTF.